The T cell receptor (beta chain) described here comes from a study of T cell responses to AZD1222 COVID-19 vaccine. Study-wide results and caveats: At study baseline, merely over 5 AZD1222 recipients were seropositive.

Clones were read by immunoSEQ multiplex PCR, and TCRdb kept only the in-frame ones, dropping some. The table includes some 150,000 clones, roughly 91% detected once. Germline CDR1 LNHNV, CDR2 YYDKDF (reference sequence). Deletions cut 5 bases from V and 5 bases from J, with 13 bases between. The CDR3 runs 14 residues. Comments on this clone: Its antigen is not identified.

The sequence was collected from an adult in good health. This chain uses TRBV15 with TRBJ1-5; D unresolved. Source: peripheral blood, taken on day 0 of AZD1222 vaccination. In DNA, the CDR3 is TGTGCCACCAGCCGGGGAGGTGGTGATCAGCCCCAGCATTTT. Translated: CATSRGGGDQPQHF.